Listed here are 9 T cell receptor beta chains from one sample, sequenced in a study of cytomegalovirus exposure and HLA in healthy donors. PCR involved 60 Vbeta and 13 Jbeta primers. The assay was immunoSEQ multiplex PCR, and TCRdb's table has in-frame clones only and misses some. The sample includes some 110,000 clones, roughly four fifths of them seen just once. Sequenced material: PBMCs. These receptors all stem from a man aged 45-60 years in good health and CMV-seronegative.

The chain links TRBV10-1 to TRBJ1-1; D not certain. The germline V gene has CDR1 WNHNN and CDR2 SYGVQD (reference sequence). This CDR3 is 23 amino acids long. V was shortened by 6 bases and J by 2 bases, with 40 bases between the two germline ends. The DNA for the CDR3 is TGCGCCAGCAGGTTGGTATTTGGCTTTCTTCTTCTGCCAAATTTTTTCCTTAACACTGAAGCTTTCTTT. Translation: CASRLVFGFLLLPNFFLNTEAFF.

V usage is TRBV13 and J usage is TRBJ2-1; 11 positions agree with TRBD1. The trim removed 5 bases at V and 9 bases at J, leaving 9 bases unmatched. This CDR3 is 15 amino acids long. Germline-derived CDR1 and CDR2 are PRHDT and FYEKMQ (reference sequence). The CDR3 DNA reads as TGTGCCAGCAGCCCAGGACAGGGGGCGTCTGGTGAGCAGTTCTTC. The encoded protein is CASSPGQGASGEQFF.

The chain carries TRBV4-2 and TRBJ2-5; 7 bases fit TRBD2. J was trimmed by 2 bases and V by 0 bases; bases with no gene match: 6. This CDR3 spans 16 amino acids. Germline V gene data show CDR1 as LGHNA and CDR2 as YNFKEQ. The CDR3, as DNA: TGTGCCAGCAGCCAAGAGGCGGGAGACCCACAAGAGACCCAGTACTTC. Translating gives CASSQEAGDPQETQYF.

DNA of the CDR3: TGTGCCAGCAGCTTTGGACAGGGGGCAGCTCAGCCCCAGCATTTT. It codes for CASSFGQGAAQPQHF. The chain carries TRBV7-8 and TRBJ1-5, with 11 positions matching TRBD1. Germline-derived CDR1 and CDR2 are SGHVS and FQNEAQ. The trim removed 3 bases at V and 6 bases at J, leaving 4 bases unmatched. The CDR3 consists of 15 residues. Complete variable domain (other parts from reference TRBV7-8 and TRBJ1-5): GAGVSQSPRYKVAKRGQDVALRCDPISGHVSLFWYQQALGQGPEFLTYFQNEAQLDKSGLPSDRFFAERPEGSVSTLKIQRTQQEDSAVYLCASSFGQGAAQPQHFGDGTRLSIL.

This clone came up a few times. The V and J genes are TRBV9 and TRBJ2-5; a possible D gene is TRBD2 (6 bases). The closer fit of TRBJ2-7 to the DNA end suggests the J call may be wrong. CDR1 and CDR2 (germline): SGDLS, YYNGEE. The CDR3 is 15 residues long. The CDR3 sequence is CASSPRDLDSYEQYF. In nucleotides, the CDR3 is TGTGCCAGCAGCCCCCGGGACTTGGATTCCTACGAGCAGTACTTC.

The rearrangement uses TRBV19 and TRBJ1-3; D possibly corresponds to TRBD1 (5 bases). The germline gives CDR1 LNHDA, CDR2 SQIVND (reference sequence). The V end was cut by 5 bases, the J end by 4 bases, with 15 bases between. The length of the CDR3 is 15 residues. The CDR3 loop reads CASSSTGDPGNTIYF. The CDR3 region has the DNA TGTGCCAGTAGTTCTACAGGTGATCCCGGAAACACCATATATTTT.

The chain combines TRBV28 with TRBJ1-2, with D maybe TRBD1 (5 bases). The germline gives CDR1 MDHEN, CDR2 SYDVKM. CDR3 size: 14 residues. V dropped 4 bases and J dropped 6 bases, with 15 bases sitting between them. The DNA for the CDR3 is TGTGCCAGCAGTTCGGTAGGCAGGGTCAATGGCTACACCTTC. It translates to CASSSVGRVNGYTF.

This clone occurred a few times. J is TRBJ2-3 and V is TRBV5-8; D might be TRBD2 (5 bases). CDR1 SGHTS and CDR2 YDEGEE come from the germline V gene. Between the trimmed V and J ends, which lost 0 bases and 6 bases, there was a span of 17 bases. There are 16 residues in the CDR3. The CDR3: CASSLARTPIVDTQYF. In DNA, the CDR3 is TGTGCCAGCAGCTTGGCACGGACTCCCATTGTGGATACGCAGTATTTT.

V and J are TRBV9 and TRBJ2-1; 8 bases align to TRBD2. Per germline, CDR1 SGDLS and CDR2 YYNGEE. The J segment lost 3 bases and the V segment lost 0 bases, leaving 2 bases of the junction unmatched. There are 15 residues in the CDR3. The CDR3 region is CASSVGLAIYNEQFF. The CDR3 coding sequence is TGTGCCAGCAGCGTAGGACTAGCGATCTACAATGAGCAGTTCTTC. The full variable domain, rest sourced from reference TRBV9 and TRBJ2-1, is DSGVTQTPKHLITATGQRVTLRCSPRSGDLSVYWYQQSLDQGLQFLIQYYNGEERAKGNILERFSAQQFPDLHSELNLSSLELGDSALYFCASSVGLAIYNEQFFGPGTRLTVL.